This entry lists 10 T cell receptor beta chains sequenced from one sample in a study of T cell repertoires in breast cancer. Unpaired genes were suppressed by blocking oligonucleotides during a second nested PCR. TCRdb itself ran the emulsion pairing reads through MiXCR, one entry per CDR3 protein. The sample holds about 40,000 distinct CDR3 sequences, under 50% seen once. An expanded emulsion RT-PCR with primers for all TCR V genes paired CD8+ T cell chains. The sample consisted of CD8+ T cells. The origin of the receptors is a pool of human donors with breast cancer or a healthy control (not recorded which).

This clonotype was counted only a few times. V is TRBV7-9 and J is TRBJ1-6; D call uncertain. CDR1 is SEHNR, CDR2 FQNEAQ, per germline (reference sequence). V was cut by 8 bases and J by 7 bases, with 18 bases left in between. The length of the CDR3 is 15 residues. CDR3 residues: CASVDGKSVNSPLHF. DNA of the CDR3: TGTGCCAGCGTAGATGGGAAAAGTGTCAATTCACCCCTCCACTTT.

The genes are TRBV27 and TRBJ2-3; tentative D call: TRBD1 (6 bases). Trimming shortened V by 5 bases and J by 0 bases, and 12 bases separated the two germline ends. From germline, CDR1 is MNHEY and CDR2 SMNVEV (reference sequence). This CDR3 contains 15 residues. The DNA of the CDR3 is TGTGCCAGCAGTATGAGACAGGACAGCACAGATACGCAGTATTTT. Protein sequence: CASSMRQDSTDTQYF.

Points on this clonotype: At one boundary the junction diverges from the germline segment, which might be a read error. This chain connects TRBV3-1 to TRBJ2-1, with 9 nucleotides matching TRBD1. Germline V lookup: CDR1 LGHDT, CDR2 YNNKEL (reference sequence). The CDR3 is 14 residues long. Here the CDR3 reads CASGPGQGRNEQFF. The CDR3 bases are TGCGCCAGCGGCCCCGGACAGGGGCGAAATGAGCAGTTCTTC.

This clonotype was counted many times. The gene calls are TRBV6-1 and TRBJ1-1, with D possibly TRBD1 on 6 matching bases. Germline CDR1 reads MNHNS; CDR2 reads SASEGT. The CDR3 contains 15 residues. V lost 6 bases and J lost 4, with 18 bases in between. The DNA for the CDR3 is TGTGCCAGCAGAGTACAACAGGGTCAAAGCACTGAAGCTTTCTTT. Its translation is CASRVQQGQSTEAFF.

This clonotype was found a few times. The rearrangement links TRBV6-5 to TRBJ2-5; no reliable D call. The CDR3 has 13 amino acids. CDR1 MNHEY and CDR2 SVGAGI come from the germline V gene. V was pared by 7 bases and J by 7 bases, with 16 bases between. CDR3 coding DNA: TGTGCCAGCACCGACACTGTCACGGGGACCCAGTACTTC. The encoded protein is CASTDTVTGTQYF.

The J gene is TRBJ1-2, the V gene TRBV20-1; D gene uncertain. The ends were cut back, 6 bases at V and 1 base at J, with 12 bases in the middle. From germline, CDR1 is DFQATT and CDR2 SNEGSKA (reference sequence). The CDR3 covers 13 residues. As DNA, the CDR3 is TGCAGTGCAACATCTTCGCTTAACTATGGCTACACCTTC. Protein sequence: CSATSSLNYGYTF.

In regard to this clonotype: Since a much larger clone is just one base distant, this may be a read error. The CDR3 region is CTSSPPIGTNEQFF. For the CDR3, the DNA is TGTACCAGCTCACCACCGATAGGGACCAATGAGCAGTTCTTC. This chain joins TRBV18 and TRBJ2-1; D may be TRBD1 or TRBD2 (5 bases each). The CDR3 is 14 residues long. Germline CDR1 is KGHSH and CDR2 is LQKENI.

As regards this clonotype: Given the absence of the conserved phenylalanine or tryptophan at the CDR3 end, a read error is likely. The rearrangement joins TRBV4-2 to TRBJ1-2; 9 positions agree with TRBD1. The CDR3 consists of 15 residues. The ends lost 4 bases at V and 2 bases at J; junction bases unmatched: 5. Germline CDR1 and CDR2: LGHNA and YNFKEQ. The CDR3 sequence: CASSREQGANYGYTL. CDR3 in DNA: TGTGCCAGCAGCCGAGAACAGGGGGCAAACTATGGCTACACCCTC.

The chain has TRBV18 and TRBJ2-5; D possibly corresponds to TRBD1 (6 bases). The germline gives CDR1 KGHSH, CDR2 LQKENI. CDR3 length equals 16 residues. Trimming removed 2 bases at V and 6 bases at J, with 19 bases between. The DNA of the CDR3 is TGTGCCAGCTCACCAATTAAAGGACAGTGGGAAAAGACCCAGTACTTC. It yields the protein CASSPIKGQWEKTQYF.

This clonotype was counted between two and nine times. The rearrangement uses TRBV12-3 or TRBV12-4 and TRBJ2-1; a weak D match, TRBD1 (5 bases). The V end was cut by 3 bases, the J end by 1 base, with 16 bases between. CDR3 size: 17 residues. The CDR3 sequence is CASSFRVVFGSYNEQFF. The CDR3 nucleotides are TGTGCCAGCAGTTTCAGGGTTGTATTTGGTTCCTACAATGAGCAGTTCTTC.